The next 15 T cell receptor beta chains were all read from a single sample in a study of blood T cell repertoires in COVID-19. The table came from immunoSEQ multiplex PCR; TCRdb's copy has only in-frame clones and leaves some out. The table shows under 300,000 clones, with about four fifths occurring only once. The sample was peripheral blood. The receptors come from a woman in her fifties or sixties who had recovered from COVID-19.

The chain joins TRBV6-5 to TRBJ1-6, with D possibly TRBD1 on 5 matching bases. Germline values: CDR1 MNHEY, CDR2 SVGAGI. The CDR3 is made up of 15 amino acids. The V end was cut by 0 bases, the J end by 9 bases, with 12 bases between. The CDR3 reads CASSYSVGGISPLHF. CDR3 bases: TGTGCCAGCAGTTACTCGGTGGGGGGGATTTCACCCCTCCACTTT.

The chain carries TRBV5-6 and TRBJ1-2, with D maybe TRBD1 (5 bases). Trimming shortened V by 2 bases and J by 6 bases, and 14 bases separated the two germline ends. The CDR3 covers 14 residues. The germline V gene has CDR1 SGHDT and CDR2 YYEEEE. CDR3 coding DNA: TGTGCCAGCAGCTTCAGGGCTTCCACGGATGGCTACACCTTC. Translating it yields CASSFRASTDGYTF.

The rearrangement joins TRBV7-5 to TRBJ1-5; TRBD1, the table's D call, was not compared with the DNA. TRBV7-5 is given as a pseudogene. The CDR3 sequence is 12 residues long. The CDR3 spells CVRSFPKGAQHF. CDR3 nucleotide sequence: TGTGTCAGAAGCTTCCCCAAGGGGGCCCAGCATTTT.

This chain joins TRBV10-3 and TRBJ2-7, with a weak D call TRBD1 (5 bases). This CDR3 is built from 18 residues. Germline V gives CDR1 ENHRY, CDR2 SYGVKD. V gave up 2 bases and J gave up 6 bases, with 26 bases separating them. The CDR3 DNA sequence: TGTGCCATCAGTGAGAGGTCCCTTGTCCAGGGAAGAACGGTCGAGCAGTACTTC. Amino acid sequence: CAISERSLVQGRTVEQYF.

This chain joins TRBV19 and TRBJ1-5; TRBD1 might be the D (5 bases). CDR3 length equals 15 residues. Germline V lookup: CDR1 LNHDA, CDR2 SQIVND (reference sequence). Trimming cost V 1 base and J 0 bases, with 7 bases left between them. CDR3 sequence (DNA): TGTGCCAGTAGTATAGGGACACGTAGCAATCAGCCCCAGCATTTT. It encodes CASSIGTRSNQPQHF.

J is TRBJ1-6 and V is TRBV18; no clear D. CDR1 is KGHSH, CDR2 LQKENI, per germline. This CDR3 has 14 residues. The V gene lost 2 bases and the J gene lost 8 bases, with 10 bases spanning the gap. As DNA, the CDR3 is TGTGCCAGCTCACCAGCAGGAGCGGATTCACCCCTCCACTTT. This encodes CASSPAGADSPLHF.

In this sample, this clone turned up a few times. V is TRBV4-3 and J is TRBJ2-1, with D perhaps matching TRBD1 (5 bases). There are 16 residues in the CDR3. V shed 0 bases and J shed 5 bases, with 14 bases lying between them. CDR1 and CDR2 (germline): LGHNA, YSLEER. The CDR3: CASSQDLRRTNNEQFF. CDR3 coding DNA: TGCGCCAGCAGCCAAGATCTGCGGCGGACAAACAATGAGCAGTTCTTC.

The DNA of the CDR3 is TGTGCCAGCAGCTTAGGCCGACAGGGTCAGGGTGGCTACACCTTC. Amino acids: CASSLGRQGQGGYTF. The chain employs TRBV7-9 and TRBJ1-2, with 7 bases identical to TRBD1. The V gene end was trimmed by 1 base and the J gene end by 7 bases; junction bases not matched to a gene: 9. Per the germline V gene, CDR1 is SEHNR and CDR2 is FQNEAQ (reference sequence). The CDR3 consists of 15 residues.

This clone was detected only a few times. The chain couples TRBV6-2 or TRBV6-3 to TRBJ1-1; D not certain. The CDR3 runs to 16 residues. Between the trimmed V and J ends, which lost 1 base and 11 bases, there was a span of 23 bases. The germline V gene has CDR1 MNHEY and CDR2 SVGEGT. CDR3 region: CASSYFEEPVEGAAFF. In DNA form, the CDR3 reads TGTGCCAGCAGTTACTTCGAAGAACCCGTGGAGGGAGCGGCTTTCTTT.

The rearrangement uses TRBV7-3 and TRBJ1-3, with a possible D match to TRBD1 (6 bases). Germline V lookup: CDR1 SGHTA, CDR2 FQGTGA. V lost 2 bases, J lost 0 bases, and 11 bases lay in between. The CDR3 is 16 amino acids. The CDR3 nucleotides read TGTGCCAGCAGCTTACGAGGGGGAAGCTCTGGAAACACCATATATTTT. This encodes CASSLRGGSSGNTIYF. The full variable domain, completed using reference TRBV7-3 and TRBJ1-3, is GAGVSQTPSNKVTEKGKYVELRCDPISGHTALYWYRQSLGQGPEFLIYFQGTGAADDSGLPNDRFFAVRPEGSVSTLKIQRTERGDSAVYLCASSLRGGSSGNTIYFGEGSWLTVV.

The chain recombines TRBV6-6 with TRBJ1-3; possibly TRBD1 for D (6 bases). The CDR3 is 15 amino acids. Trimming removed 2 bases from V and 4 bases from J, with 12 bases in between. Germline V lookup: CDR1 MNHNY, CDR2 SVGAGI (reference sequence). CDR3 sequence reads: CASSYPAGVGNTIYF. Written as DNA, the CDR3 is TGTGCCAGCAGTTACCCGGCAGGGGTAGGAAACACCATATATTTT.

The CDR3 nucleotides are TGTGCCAGCAGGTCCGGGGACAGGGGAACCGGGGAGCTGTTTTTT. This gives the protein CASRSGDRGTGELFF. The gene calls are TRBV28 and TRBJ2-2; 10 bases line up with TRBD1. In germline, CDR1 is MDHEN, CDR2 SYDVKM. The CDR3 has 15 residues. J gave up 5 bases and V 6 bases, and 6 bases lay outside the gene matches.

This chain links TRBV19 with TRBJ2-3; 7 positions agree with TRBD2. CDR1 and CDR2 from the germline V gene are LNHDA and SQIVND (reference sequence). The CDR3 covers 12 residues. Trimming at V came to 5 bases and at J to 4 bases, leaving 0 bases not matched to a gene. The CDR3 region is CASSLAADTQYF. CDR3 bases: TGTGCCAGTAGTCTAGCGGCAGATACGCAGTATTTT.

CDR3 protein: CSASPRTPYGYTF. CDR3 bases: TGCAGTGCTAGTCCTCGGACACCTTATGGCTACACCTTC. The rearrangement joins TRBV20-1 to TRBJ1-2; D may be TRBD1 (5 bases). The germline gives CDR1 DFQATT, CDR2 SNEGSKA (reference sequence). The CDR3 contains 13 residues. Between the trimmed V and J ends, which lost 3 bases and 5 bases, there was a span of 13 bases.

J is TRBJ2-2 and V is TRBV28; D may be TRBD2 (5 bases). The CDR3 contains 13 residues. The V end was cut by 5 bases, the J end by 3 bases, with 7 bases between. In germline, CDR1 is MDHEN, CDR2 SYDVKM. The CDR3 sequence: CASSRGDTGELFF. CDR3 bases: TGTGCCAGCAGTCGGGGAGACACCGGGGAGCTGTTTTTT.